These 15 T cell receptor beta chains were sequenced from one sample in a study of blood T cell repertoires in COVID-19 (dated by TCRdb to between 2020 and 2021). Library preparation was by the immunoSEQ multiplex PCR assay. TCRdb obtained this table from immuneACCESS and retained in-frame rearrangements with V and J assigned. These tables miss some clones; where compared with another copy, unresolved V genes account for less than half of the shortfall, and the remainder is unexplained. The sample data list approximately 100,000 clones, and 91% of these were observed just once. Jointly, the top ten make up approximately 6% of the sample. Sequencing input: peripheral blood. These receptors originate from a human donor in a cohort sampled during active COVID-19.

This clone was found a few times. This chain uses TRBV4-1 with TRBJ2-1; TRBD2 matches at 10 bases. The ends lost 1 base at V and 1 base at J; junction bases unmatched: 4. Germline CDR1 and CDR2: MGHRA and YSYEKL. This CDR3 is built from 17 residues. CDR3 nucleotide sequence: TGCGCCAGCAGCCAAGCCCAGACTAGCGGGTCCTACAATGAGCAGTTCTTC. This sequence encodes CASSQAQTSGSYNEQFF.

In its sample, this clone was seen a few times. The rearrangement uses TRBV30 and TRBJ1-2; D ambiguous. CDR3 length: 13 residues. Looked up from germline, CDR1 is GTSNPN and CDR2 is SVGIG (reference sequence). Trimming removed 3 bases from V and 3 bases from J, with 11 bases in between. CDR3 sequence (DNA): TGTGCCTGGAGCCCCGACGGGGACTATGGCTACACCTTC. Protein product: CAWSPDGDYGYTF.

The chain carries TRBV9 and TRBJ2-1; the match to TRBD2 covers 9 bases. The ends lost 2 bases at V and 5 bases at J; junction bases unmatched: 2. Germline V gives CDR1 SGDLS, CDR2 YYNGEE. The CDR3 is 14 residues long. This chain's CDR3 is CASSVGGRDNEQFF. CDR3 DNA sequence: TGTGCCAGCAGCGTTGGCGGGAGGGACAATGAGCAGTTCTTC.

This chain connects TRBV9 to TRBJ2-5; TRBD2 might be the D (7 bases). Trimming pared 3 bases from V and 5 bases from J, leaving 11 bases between. Germline values: CDR1 SGDLS, CDR2 YYNGEE. This CDR3 has 13 amino acids. The CDR3 nucleotides read TGTGCCAGCAGCGGGGGGGGCCTGGAGACCCAGTACTTC. Its protein product is CASSGGGLETQYF.

The rearrangement links TRBV11-2 to TRBJ2-7, with 9 bases aligning to TRBD1. Germline values: CDR1 SGHAT, CDR2 FQNNGV. This CDR3 has 13 amino acids. Losses at the gene ends were 3 bases for V and 5 bases for J; bases not matched to a gene: 2. As DNA, the CDR3 is TGTGCCAGCAGCTTGACAGGGGGTGACGAGCAGTACTTC. This translates into CASSLTGGDEQYF.

The gene calls are TRBV9 and TRBJ2-1; 9 nucleotides align to TRBD1. V lost 3 bases and J lost 0; bases outside the gene matches: 10. The germline CDR1 and CDR2 sequences are SGDLS and YYNGEE. The CDR3 length is 18 residues. The CDR3 coding sequence is TGTGCCAGCAGCGACCCGACTACAGGGGGCCCCTCCTACAATGAGCAGTTCTTC. Translating gives CASSDPTTGGPSYNEQFF.

The gene calls are TRBV29-1 and TRBJ2-6; TRBD1 aligns across 11 bases. The CDR3 length is 20 residues. From germline, CDR1 is SQVTM and CDR2 ANQGSEA. The J segment lost 0 bases and the V segment lost 2 bases, leaving 12 bases of the junction unmatched. This CDR3 reads CSVETWDRGVSSSGANVLTF. DNA of the CDR3: TGCAGCGTTGAAACGTGGGACAGGGGGGTATCCTCCTCTGGGGCCAACGTCCTGACTTTC.

The chain uses TRBV10-3 and TRBJ1-1; TRBD1 agrees at 9 bases. Losses at the gene ends were 6 bases for V and 1 base for J; bases not matched to a gene: 12. Germline V CDR1 and CDR2: ENHRY, SYGVKD. This CDR3 is 17 amino acids long. The CDR3 is CAIRGFTGGGRNTEAFF. CDR3 nucleotides: TGTGCCATCAGGGGATTCACAGGGGGCGGTCGGAACACTGAAGCTTTCTTT.

The genes are TRBV19 and TRBJ1-6; TRBD1 aligns across 9 bases. Trimming removed 3 bases from V and 4 bases from J; junction bases left unmatched: 4. From germline, CDR1 is LNHDA and CDR2 SQIVND (reference sequence). The CDR3 runs 16 residues. CDR3 nucleotides: TGTGCCAGTAGTATGTGGGACAGGGCATATAATTCACCCCTCCACTTT. It yields the protein CASSMWDRAYNSPLHF.

The chain couples TRBV27 to TRBJ2-5; perhaps TRBD1 as D (5 bases). This CDR3 has 13 residues. Trimming took off 2 bases at V and 1 base at J, with 5 bases between the two ends. Germline V CDR1 and CDR2: MNHEY, SMNVEV (reference sequence). In DNA, the CDR3 is TGTGCCAGCAGTTTAAGGGGCCAAGAGACCCAGTACTTC. Its protein is CASSLRGQETQYF.

The rearrangement uses TRBV9 and TRBJ1-1, with 7 bases fitting TRBD1. V trimming: 3 bases; J trimming: 9 bases; junction bases outside the gene matches: 14. The germline V gene encodes CDR1 SGDLS and CDR2 YYNGEE. The CDR3 length is 15 residues. The CDR3 bases are TGTGCCAGCAGCGCCCCGGACAGGACATTCCCCAAAGCTTTCTTT. Protein: CASSAPDRTFPKAFF.

The chain joins TRBV4-3 to TRBJ2-5, with D perhaps matching TRBD2 (5 bases). Germline lookup yields CDR1 LGHNA and CDR2 YSLEER. The V end lost 1 base, the J end lost 3 bases, and 9 bases lay between the germline ends. The CDR3 is made up of 14 amino acids. The CDR3 loop is CASSQGSGKETQYF. CDR3 nucleotide sequence: TGCGCCAGCAGCCAAGGTTCGGGGAAAGAGACCCAGTACTTC.

A few counts support this clone. The chain uses TRBV7-2 and TRBJ2-3; D unresolved. V lost 5 bases to trimming and J lost 6 bases, with 21 bases between them. CDR1 and CDR2 from the germline V gene are SGHTA and FQGNSA. There are 16 residues in the CDR3. The CDR3 bases are TGTGCCAGCAGCCCTAGGTACGGAAACTCACACGATACGCAGTATTTT. It yields the protein CASSPRYGNSHDTQYF.

The rearrangement uses TRBV7-9 and TRBJ1-1, with 9 positions matching TRBD1. V trimming: 5 bases; J trimming: 1 base; junction bases outside the gene matches: 5. Germline V lookup: CDR1 SEHNR, CDR2 FQNEAQ (reference sequence). CDR3 size: 15 residues. CDR3 coding DNA: TGTGCCAGCAGCCGCCTGGGACAGGGGAACACTGAAGCTTTCTTT. Amino acids: CASSRLGQGNTEAFF. Full variable domain (missing parts from reference TRBV7-9 and TRBJ1-1): DTGVSQNPRHKITKRGQNVTFRCDPISEHNRLYWYRQTLGQGPEFLTYFQNEAQLEKSRLLSDRFSAERPKGSFSTLEIQRTEQGDSAMYLCASSRLGQGNTEAFFGQGTRLTVV.

The rearrangement uses TRBV3-1 (or the pseudogene TRBV3-2) and TRBJ1-2; D gene unclear. The CDR3 totals 17 residues. The germline CDR1 and CDR2 sequences are LGHDT and YNNKEL (reference sequence). V dropped 3 bases and J dropped 4 bases, with 21 bases sitting between them. CDR3 bases: TGTGCCAGCAGCCATTCCACCGGGAGACAAATCTTCTATGGCTACACCTTC. It translates to CASSHSTGRQIFYGYTF.